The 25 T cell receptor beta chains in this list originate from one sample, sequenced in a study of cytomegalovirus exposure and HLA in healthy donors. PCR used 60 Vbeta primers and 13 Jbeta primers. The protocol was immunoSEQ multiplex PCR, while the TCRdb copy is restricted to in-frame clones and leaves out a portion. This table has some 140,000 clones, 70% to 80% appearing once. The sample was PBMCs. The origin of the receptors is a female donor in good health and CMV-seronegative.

The CDR3 DNA reads TGTGCCAGCCAAGTGGTGGGCGGGGCCGACAATGAGCAGTTCTTC. Its protein is CASQVVGGADNEQFF. The chain is built from TRBV6-1 and TRBJ2-1; possible D gene TRBD2, 6 bases. V lost 8 bases and J 5 bases, leaving 19 bases between the germline ends. CDR3 length: 15 amino acids. Germline V gene sequence: CDR1 MNHNS, CDR2 SASEGT.

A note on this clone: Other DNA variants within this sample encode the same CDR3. This CDR3 reads CASSLTGGYGYTF. The CDR3 coding sequence is TGTGCCAGCAGTTTGACAGGGGGTTATGGCTACACCTTC. This chain connects TRBV27 to TRBJ1-2; 9 bases line up with TRBD1. The CDR3 has 13 residues. The V segment lost 3 bases and the J segment 5 bases; nucleotides outside the gene matches: 1. CDR1 and CDR2 (germline): MNHEY, SMNVEV (reference sequence).

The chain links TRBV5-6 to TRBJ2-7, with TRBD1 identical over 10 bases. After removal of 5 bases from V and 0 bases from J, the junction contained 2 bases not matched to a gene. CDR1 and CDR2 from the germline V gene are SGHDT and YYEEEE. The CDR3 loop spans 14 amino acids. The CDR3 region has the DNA TGTGCCAGCAGGAGGACAGGGGGCTCCTACGAGCAGTACTTC. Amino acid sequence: CASRRTGGSYEQYF.

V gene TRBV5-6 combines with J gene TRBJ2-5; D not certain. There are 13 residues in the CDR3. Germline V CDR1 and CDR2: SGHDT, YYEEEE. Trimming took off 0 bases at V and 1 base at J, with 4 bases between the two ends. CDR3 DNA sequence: TGTGCCAGCAGCTTGGTCGGCCAAGAGACCCAGTACTTC. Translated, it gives CASSLVGQETQYF.

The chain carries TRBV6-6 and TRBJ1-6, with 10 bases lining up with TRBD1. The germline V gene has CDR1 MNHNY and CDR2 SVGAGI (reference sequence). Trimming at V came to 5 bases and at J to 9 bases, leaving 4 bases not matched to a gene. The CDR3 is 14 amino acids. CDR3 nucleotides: TGTGCCAGCAGTGCGTGGACAGGGGGTTCACCCCTCCACTTT. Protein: CASSAWTGGSPLHF.

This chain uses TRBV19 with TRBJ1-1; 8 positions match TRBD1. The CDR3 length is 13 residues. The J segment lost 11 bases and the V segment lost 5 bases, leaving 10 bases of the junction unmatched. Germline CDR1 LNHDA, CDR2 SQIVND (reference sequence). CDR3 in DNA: TGTGCCAGTAGTCTCGGGACAGGACGACGGGCTTTCTTT. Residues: CASSLGTGRRAFF.

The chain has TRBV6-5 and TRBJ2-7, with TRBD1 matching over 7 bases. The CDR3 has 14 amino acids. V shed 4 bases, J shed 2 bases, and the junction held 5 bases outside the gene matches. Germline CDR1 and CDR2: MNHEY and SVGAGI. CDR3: CASSSGTAPYEQYF. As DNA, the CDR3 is TGTGCCAGCAGTTCTGGGACAGCTCCCTACGAGCAGTACTTC.

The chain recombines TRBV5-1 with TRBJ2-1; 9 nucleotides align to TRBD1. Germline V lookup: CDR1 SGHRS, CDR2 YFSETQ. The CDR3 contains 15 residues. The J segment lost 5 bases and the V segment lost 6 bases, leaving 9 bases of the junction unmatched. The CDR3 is CASTKGQGTHNEQFF. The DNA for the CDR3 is TGCGCCAGCACCAAAGGACAGGGGACCCACAATGAGCAGTTCTTC.

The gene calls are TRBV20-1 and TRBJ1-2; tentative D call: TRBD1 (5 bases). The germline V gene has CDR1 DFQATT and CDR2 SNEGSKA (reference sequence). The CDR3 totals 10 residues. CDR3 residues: CSADSYGYTF. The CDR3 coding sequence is TGCAGCGCCGACAGCTATGGCTACACCTTC.

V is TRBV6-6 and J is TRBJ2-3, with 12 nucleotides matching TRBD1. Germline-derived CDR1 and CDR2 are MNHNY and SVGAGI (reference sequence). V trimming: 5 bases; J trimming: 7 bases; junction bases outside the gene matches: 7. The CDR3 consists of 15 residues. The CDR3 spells CASSNRDRGRNTQYF. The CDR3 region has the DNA TGTGCCAGCAGTAACCGGGACAGGGGGCGTAATACGCAGTATTTT.

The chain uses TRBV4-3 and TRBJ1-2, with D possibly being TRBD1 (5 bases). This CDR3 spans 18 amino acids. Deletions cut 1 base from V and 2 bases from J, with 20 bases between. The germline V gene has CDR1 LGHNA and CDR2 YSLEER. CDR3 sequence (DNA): TGCGCCAGCAGCCAAGTCGGGGACTCCTCCGTCGGGAACTATGGCTACACCTTC. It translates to CASSQVGDSSVGNYGYTF.

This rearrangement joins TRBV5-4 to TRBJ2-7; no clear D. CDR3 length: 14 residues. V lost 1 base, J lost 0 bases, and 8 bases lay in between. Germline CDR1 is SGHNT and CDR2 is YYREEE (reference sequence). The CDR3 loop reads CASSLIPGSYEQYF. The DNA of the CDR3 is TGTGCCAGCAGCTTGATTCCAGGCTCCTACGAGCAGTACTTC.

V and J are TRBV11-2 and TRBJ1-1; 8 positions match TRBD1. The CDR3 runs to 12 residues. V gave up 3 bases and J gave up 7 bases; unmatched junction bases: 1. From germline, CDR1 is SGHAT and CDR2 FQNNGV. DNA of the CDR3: TGTGCCAGCAGCTTCGGACAGGGTGAAGCTTTCTTT. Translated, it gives CASSFGQGEAFF.

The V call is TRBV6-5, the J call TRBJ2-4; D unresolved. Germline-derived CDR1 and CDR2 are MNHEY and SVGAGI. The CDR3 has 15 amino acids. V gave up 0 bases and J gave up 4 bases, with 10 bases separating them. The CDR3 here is CASSYSTSPKNIQYF. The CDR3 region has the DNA TGTGCCAGCAGTTACTCGACAAGCCCGAAAAACATTCAGTACTTC.

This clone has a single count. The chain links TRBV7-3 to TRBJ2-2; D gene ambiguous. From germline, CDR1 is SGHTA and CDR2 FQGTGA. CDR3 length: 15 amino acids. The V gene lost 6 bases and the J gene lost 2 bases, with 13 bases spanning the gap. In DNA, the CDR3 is TGTGCCAGCAGGGTCAATGCAGTTAACACCGGGGAGCTGTTTTTT. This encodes CASRVNAVNTGELFF.

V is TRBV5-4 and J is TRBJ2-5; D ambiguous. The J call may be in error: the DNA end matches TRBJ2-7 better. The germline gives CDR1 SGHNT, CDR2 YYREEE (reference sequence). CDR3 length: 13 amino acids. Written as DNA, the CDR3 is TGTGCCAGCAGCTTGCGGTCCTCCTACGAGCAGTACTTC. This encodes CASSLRSSYEQYF.

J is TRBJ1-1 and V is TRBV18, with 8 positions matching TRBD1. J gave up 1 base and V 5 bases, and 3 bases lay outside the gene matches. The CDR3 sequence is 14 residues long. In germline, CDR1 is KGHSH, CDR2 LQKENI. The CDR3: CASSRTGRNTEAFF. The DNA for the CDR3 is TGTGCCAGCTCAAGGACAGGGAGGAACACTGAAGCTTTCTTT. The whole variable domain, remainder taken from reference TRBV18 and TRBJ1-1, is NAGVMQNPRHLVRRRGQEARLRCSPMKGHSHVYWYRQLPEEGLKFMVYLQKENIIDESGMPKERFSAEFPKEGPSILRIQQVVRGDSAAYFCASSRTGRNTEAFFGQGTRLTVV.

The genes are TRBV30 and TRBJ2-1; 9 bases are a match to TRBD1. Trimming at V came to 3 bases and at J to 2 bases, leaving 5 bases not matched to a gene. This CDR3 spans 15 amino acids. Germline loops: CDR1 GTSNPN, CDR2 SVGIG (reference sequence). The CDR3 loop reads CAWRIRDRAYNEQFF. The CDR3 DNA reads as TGTGCCTGGAGGATCCGGGACAGGGCCTACAATGAGCAGTTCTTC.

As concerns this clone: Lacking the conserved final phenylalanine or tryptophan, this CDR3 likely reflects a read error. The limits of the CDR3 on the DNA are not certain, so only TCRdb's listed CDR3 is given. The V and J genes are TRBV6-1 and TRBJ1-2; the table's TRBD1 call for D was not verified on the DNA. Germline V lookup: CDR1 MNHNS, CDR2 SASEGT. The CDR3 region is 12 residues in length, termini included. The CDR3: CASSEGNRARTI.

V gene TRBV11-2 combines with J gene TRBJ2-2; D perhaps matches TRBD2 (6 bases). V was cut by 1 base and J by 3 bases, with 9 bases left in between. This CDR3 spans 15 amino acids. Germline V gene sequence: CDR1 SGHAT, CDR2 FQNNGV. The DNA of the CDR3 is TGTGCCAGCAGCTTAGTACTAGCCGACACCGGGGAGCTGTTTTTT. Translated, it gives CASSLVLADTGELFF.

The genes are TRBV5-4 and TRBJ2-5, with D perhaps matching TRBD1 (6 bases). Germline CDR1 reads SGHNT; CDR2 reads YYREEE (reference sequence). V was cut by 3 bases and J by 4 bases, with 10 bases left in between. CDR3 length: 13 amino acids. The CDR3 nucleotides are TGTGCCAGCAGCTGGGGCAGGGGAGAGACCCAGTACTTC. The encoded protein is CASSWGRGETQYF. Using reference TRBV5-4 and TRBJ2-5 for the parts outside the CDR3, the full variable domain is ETGVTQSPTHLIKTRGQQVTLRCSSQSGHNTVSWYQQALGQGPQFIFQYYREEENGRGNFPPRFSGLQFPNYSSELNVNALELDDSALYLCASSWGRGETQYFGPGTRLLVL.

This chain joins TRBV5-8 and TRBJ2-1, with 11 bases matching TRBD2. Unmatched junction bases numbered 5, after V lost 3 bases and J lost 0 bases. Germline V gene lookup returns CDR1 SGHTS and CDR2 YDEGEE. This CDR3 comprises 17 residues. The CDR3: CASSSRLAGSSYNEQFF. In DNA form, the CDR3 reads TGTGCCAGCAGCTCAAGACTAGCGGGAAGCTCCTACAATGAGCAGTTCTTC.

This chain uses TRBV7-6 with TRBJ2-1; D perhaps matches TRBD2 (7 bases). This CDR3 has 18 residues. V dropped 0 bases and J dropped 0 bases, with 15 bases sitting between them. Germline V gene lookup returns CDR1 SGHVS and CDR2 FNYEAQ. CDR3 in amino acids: CASSLAGGLAASYNEQFF. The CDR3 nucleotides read TGTGCCAGCAGCTTAGCGGGGGGGCTAGCGGCCTCCTACAATGAGCAGTTCTTC.

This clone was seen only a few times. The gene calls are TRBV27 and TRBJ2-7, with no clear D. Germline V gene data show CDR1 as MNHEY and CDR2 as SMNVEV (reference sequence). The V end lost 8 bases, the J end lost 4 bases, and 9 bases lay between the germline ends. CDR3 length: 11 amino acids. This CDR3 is CASHGRYEQYF. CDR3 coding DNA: TGTGCCAGCCATGGTCGGTACGAGCAGTACTTC.

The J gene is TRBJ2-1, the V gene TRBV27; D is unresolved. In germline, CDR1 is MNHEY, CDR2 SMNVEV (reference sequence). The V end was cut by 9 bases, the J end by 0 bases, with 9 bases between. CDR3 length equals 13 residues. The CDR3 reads CASKKSSYNEQFF. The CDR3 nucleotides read TGTGCCAGTAAGAAGAGCTCCTACAATGAGCAGTTCTTC.